This T cell receptor (beta chain) was captured in a study of blood T cells in healthy people across ages. Many counts were recorded for this clonotype. Alongside a J-beta primer mix, a sample-barcoded 5' primer served in a second PCR lasting 7 to 11 cycles. TCRdb analysed the 5' RACE reads with MiXCR anew, one entry per CDR3 protein. Of approximately 1.5 million distinct CDR3 sequences listed, about 31% were seen once; the top ten hold about 11%. V lost 0 bases, J lost 12 bases, and 9 bases lay in between. This CDR3 has 11 residues. CDR1 ENHRY and CDR2 SYGVKD come from the germline V gene. The V call is TRBV10-3, the J call TRBJ2-7; unclear D gene. Sample: blood. The receptor was derived from a woman aged 30 to 39 in good health. The CDR3: CAISESDDPYF. CDR3 in DNA: TGTGCCATCAGTGAGTCGGACGACCCGTACTTC.